The 11 T cell receptor beta chains listed next were all sequenced from one sample in a study of cytomegalovirus exposure and HLA in healthy donors (TCRdb year 2017). Receptor libraries were prepared by the immunoSEQ multiplex PCR assay. For the multiplex PCR, a mixture combining 60 forward primers for TCR Vbeta segments and 13 reverse primers for TCR Jbeta segments was used. TCRdb provides this immuneACCESS table in a form limited to in-frame rearrangements. Some clones are lacking; in checked studies, under half of them reflect an unresolved V gene, and why the rest are absent is not known. Recorded for this sample are more than 150,000 clones; about 80% of them occurred a single time. The ten biggest clones cover under 0.85% of the sample. The sequencing sample was made of PBMCs. These receptors came from a boy younger than 18 in good health and CMV-seronegative.

In nucleotides, the CDR3 is TGTGCCAGCTCACCGGACAGGAGGAACACTGAAGCTTTCTTT. Translating gives CASSPDRRNTEAFF. V and J are TRBV18 and TRBJ1-1; TRBD1 matches 7 bases. In germline, CDR1 is KGHSH, CDR2 LQKENI. The V segment lost 3 bases and the J segment 1 base; nucleotides outside the gene matches: 2. CDR3 length: 14 residues.

The gene calls are TRBV7-6 and TRBJ2-1, with 7 bases that match TRBD2. The V and J ends lost 2 bases and 5 bases, in that order; junction bases with no gene match: 9. The CDR3 runs 16 residues. CDR1 is SGHVS and CDR2 is FNYEAQ in the germline V gene. The CDR3 is CASSLRNPGRDNEQFF. The CDR3 bases are TGTGCCAGCAGCTTAAGGAACCCTGGGAGGGACAATGAGCAGTTCTTC.

This clone was picked up one time. The chain has TRBV15 and TRBJ2-1, with TRBD2 identical over 13 bases. This CDR3 contains 18 residues. J lost 4 bases, V lost 1 base, and 7 bases had no gene match. Germline loops: CDR1 LNHNV, CDR2 YYDKDF (reference sequence). CDR3 sequence: CATSRAFRTSGSYNEQFF. The CDR3 DNA reads TGTGCCACCAGCAGAGCCTTCCGGACTAGCGGGAGTTACAATGAGCAGTTCTTC.

The V call is TRBV18, the J call TRBJ1-4; D gene unclear. CDR3 length equals 12 residues. V lost 3 bases and J lost 4, with 3 bases in between. The V gene's germline CDR1 is KGHSH and CDR2 LQKENI. CDR3 sequence reads: CASSPLNEKLFF. CDR3 DNA sequence: TGTGCCAGCTCACCCCTTAATGAAAAACTGTTTTTT.

This rearrangement joins TRBV7-8 to TRBJ2-3; D might be TRBD2 (6 bases). Between the trimmed V and J ends, which lost 1 base and 2 bases, there was a span of 13 bases. The CDR3 is 16 amino acids. Germline V gene data show CDR1 as SGHVS and CDR2 as FQNEAQ. The CDR3 DNA sequence: TGTGCCAGCAGCTTAGTTCAGGCGGGAATCACAGATACGCAGTATTTT. It is translated as CASSLVQAGITDTQYF.

This clone was counted a single time. The V gene is TRBV15, the J gene TRBJ2-2; unclear D gene. Trimming removed 0 bases at V and 4 bases at J, with 6 bases between. The CDR3 has 14 amino acids. Germline assignment: CDR1 LNHNV and CDR2 YYDKDF (reference sequence). This CDR3 reads CATSRDSVTGELFF. The CDR3 DNA reads TGTGCCACCAGCAGAGATTCCGTCACCGGGGAGCTGTTTTTT.

CDR3 nucleotide sequence: TGTGCCAGCAGCGTTGAGTTTCCAGGGGACGGCTACACCTTC. This encodes CASSVEFPGDGYTF. This chain links TRBV9 with TRBJ1-2; tentative D call: TRBD1 (6 bases). V lost 2 bases to trimming and J lost 8 bases, with 16 bases between them. The CDR3 covers 14 residues. The V gene's germline CDR1 is SGDLS and CDR2 YYNGEE.

This clone was picked up a small number of times. The rearrangement joins TRBV27 to TRBJ2-3, with 12 bases fitting TRBD2. The CDR3 extends over 19 amino acids. Trimming took 5 bases from V and 1 from J; bases not matched to a gene: 13. Looked up from germline, CDR1 is MNHEY and CDR2 is SMNVEV (reference sequence). The DNA for the CDR3 is TGTGCCAGCAGTATCCGGACTAGCGGGAACCTGTTCGGCACAGATACGCAGTATTTT. It yields the protein CASSIRTSGNLFGTDTQYF.

CDR3 bases: TGCAGCGCCCAAAGGGGGGGGTATGGCTACACCTTC. Translating gives CSAQRGGYGYTF. V is TRBV29-1 and J is TRBJ1-2; D is possibly TRBD1 (6 bases). The germline V gene has CDR1 SQVTM and CDR2 ANQGSEA. The CDR3 sequence is 12 residues long. Trimming cost V 7 bases and J 5 bases, with 14 bases left between them.

This chain uses TRBV11-2 with TRBJ1-1, with D perhaps matching TRBD1 (5 bases). Germline CDR1 and CDR2: SGHAT and FQNNGV. The CDR3 runs to 12 residues. With 5 bases removed from V and 10 bases from J, the gap between germline ends came to 14 bases. As DNA, the CDR3 is TGTGCCAGCAGCCCGGGGGGGGTTGCAGCTTTCTTT. This translates into CASSPGGVAAFF.

This chain uses TRBV11-2 with TRBJ2-2; D possibly corresponds to TRBD1 (6 bases). The CDR3 is made up of 15 amino acids. Germline-derived CDR1 and CDR2 are SGHAT and FQNNGV. V dropped 4 bases and J dropped 4 bases, with 13 bases sitting between them. CDR3 region: CASSSTGSATGELFF. CDR3 in DNA: TGTGCCAGCAGCTCCACAGGGAGTGCCACCGGGGAGCTGTTTTTT.